This T cell receptor beta chain was profiled in a study of PD-1 blockade in classical Hodgkin lymphoma. Study-wide points: Newly diagnosed patients were said to have less baseline TCR diversity than healthy donors did.

Every patient experienced relapse after autologous stem cell transplantation, and brentuximab vedotin exposure varied. Complete response, partial response or progressive disease constituted the best response categories observed. The CDR3 length is 15 residues. Germline CDR1 SGHTA, CDR2 FQGTGA. V lost 4 bases to trimming and J lost 7 bases, with 16 bases between them. Comment on this clone: What it binds is not known.

Measured with immunoSEQ multiplex PCR; TCRdb has only the in-frame clones, and not every one. The top ten hold roughly 27% of the sample, which has 17,000 or so clones, around 76% seen once. The chain has TRBV7-3 and TRBJ2-2, with a tentative D call TRBD2 (7 bases). The sample in question was peripheral blood mononuclear cells (PBMCs), obtained before the second cycle of nivolumab. The receptor was derived from a human donor with classical Hodgkin lymphoma. CDR3: CASSSPGGPGGELFF. For the CDR3, the DNA is TGTGCCAGCAGCTCCCCCGGGGGGCCTGGCGGGGAGCTGTTTTTT.